This T cell receptor (beta chain) was recovered during a study of blood T cell repertoires in COVID-19 (dated by TCRdb to about 2020). In the study overall: Collaborator samples came from the United States, Italy and Spain and covered acute and convalescent phases of COVID-19. Where HLA class I and class II types were available, the types were taken from metadata supplied by the sample provider, not from assay-based typing. Sample metadata almost always included a de-identified subject ID, COVID-19 status, age in years and sex. The repertoires were made available in a free public database intended to serve as a resource for research on the immune response to SARS-CoV-2. The prospective study material was composed of cDNA or gDNA derived from T cells, B-cell-depleted T cells, or PBMCs. The dataset comprised deeply sampled blood TCRbeta repertoires from subjects exposed to, actively infected with, or recovered from COVID-19. Samples came from the ongoing ImmuneRACE study (first 160 participants) plus 1,254 subjects from 6 global collaborators.

Findings and caveats that apply to the study as a whole: How much clinical and demographic metadata was included differed by source and by participant, and the metadata was provided uncurated.

Each collaborating institution followed its own protocols to collect whole blood in K2EDTA tubes. For TCRbeta analysis, collaborator samples were shipped as frozen whole blood, as isolated PBMCs, or as DNA extracted from either sample type. The CDR3, from cysteine to phenylalanine, totals 14 residues. The kept DNA is CDR3 alone, 42 bases in frame from the first base. At the junction V is shortened by 4 bases and J by 4 bases, with 10 bases in between. The germline V gene gives CDR1 as KGHSH and CDR2 as LQKENI. TCRbeta CDR3 regions were amplified from genomic DNA using the immunoSEQ Assay, a bias-controlled multiplex PCR. In the original analysis: The number of nucleated cells in each sample was estimated by amplification of reference gene primers within the assay. To quantify the absolute abundance of each unique TCRbeta CDR3 rearrangement, sequence reads were collapsed and filtered. For each sample, productive Simpson clonality was calculated as the square root of Simpson's diversity index across productive rearrangements. Held by TCRdb, this immuneACCESS table contains in-frame sequences only and omits some clones. Under half of the omission traces to an unresolved V gene where checked; the cause of the rest is unknown. V and J calls and clone size are given by that table; D and trimming were obtained from the DNA. Recorded for this sample are some 65,000 clones; roughly 85% of them occurred a single time. The top ten clones comprise just under 3% of the sample.

Note on this clone: The antigen this receptor binds is unknown. No quality values exist for individual bases; no much larger clone is one base distant.

The sequenced sample consisted of peripheral blood. This TCR derives from an older man with acute or convalescent COVID-19. The V and J genes are TRBV18 and TRBJ1-4; the D gene is perhaps TRBD1, on 6 matching bases. Here is the DNA: TGTGCCAGCTCACTTCGACAGGATAATGAAAAACTGTTTTTT. It translates to CASSLRQDNEKLFF.